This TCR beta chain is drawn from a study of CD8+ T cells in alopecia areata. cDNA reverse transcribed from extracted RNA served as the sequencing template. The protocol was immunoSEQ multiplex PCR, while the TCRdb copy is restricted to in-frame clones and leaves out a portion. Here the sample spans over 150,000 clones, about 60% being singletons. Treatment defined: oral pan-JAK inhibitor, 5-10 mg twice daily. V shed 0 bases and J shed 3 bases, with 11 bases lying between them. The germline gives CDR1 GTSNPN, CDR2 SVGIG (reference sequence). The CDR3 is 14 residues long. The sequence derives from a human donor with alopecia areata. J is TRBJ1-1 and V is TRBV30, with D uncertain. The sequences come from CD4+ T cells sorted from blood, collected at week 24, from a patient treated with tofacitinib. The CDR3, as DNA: TGTGCCTGGAGTGTACGGGGAATCGACACTGAAGCTTTCTTT. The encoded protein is CAWSVRGIDTEAFF.